This T cell receptor beta chain was documented in a study of shared clonotypes between healthy human individuals. Genomic DNA (from each subset) was split evenly across several immunoSEQ plates. Unsorted PBMC contributed 250 to 350 ng DNA, approximately 33,000 T cell genomes, to each replicate PCR. Method: immunoSEQ multiplex PCR; TCRdb's copy keeps in-frame clones and lacks some. Of a few hundred thousand clones in the sample, around 78% were seen once. The CDR3 has 11 amino acids. CDR1 is MNHEY, CDR2 SMNVEV, per germline (reference sequence). Deletions cut 3 bases from V and 4 bases from J, with 3 bases between. This clone was detected only a few times. A much larger clonotype is one base distant, so this may be a read error. The study drew all its donors from Caucasian adults living in Nashville, Tennessee.

V is TRBV27 and J is TRBJ2-5, with D hard to call. Specimen: PBMCs. This clonotype was sampled from a woman between 35 and 50 years old in good health. Some clones in this sample may be carry-over from other donors' samples. The CDR3 bases are TGTGCCAGCAGTTTTAGAGAGACCCAGTACTTC. Residues: CASSFRETQYF.